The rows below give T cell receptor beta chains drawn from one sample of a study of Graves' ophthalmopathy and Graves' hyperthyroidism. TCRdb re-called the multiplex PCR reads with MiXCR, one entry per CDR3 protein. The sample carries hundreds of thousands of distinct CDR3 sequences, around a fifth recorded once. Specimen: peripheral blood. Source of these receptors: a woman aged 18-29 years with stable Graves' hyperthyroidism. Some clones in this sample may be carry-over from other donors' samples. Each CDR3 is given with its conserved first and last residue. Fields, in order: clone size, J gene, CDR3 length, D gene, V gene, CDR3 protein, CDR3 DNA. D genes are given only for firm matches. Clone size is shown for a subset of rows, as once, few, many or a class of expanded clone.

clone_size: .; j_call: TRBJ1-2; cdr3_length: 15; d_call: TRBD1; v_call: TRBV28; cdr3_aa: CASSPRPTGEAGYTF; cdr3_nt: TGTGCCAGCAGTCCCCGACCGACAGGGGAAGCGGGCTACACCTTC
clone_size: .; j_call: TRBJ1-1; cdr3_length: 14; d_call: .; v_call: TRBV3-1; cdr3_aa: CASSRGGGDTEAFF; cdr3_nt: TGTGCCAGCAGCCGAGGAGGGGGGGACACTGAAGCTTTCTTT
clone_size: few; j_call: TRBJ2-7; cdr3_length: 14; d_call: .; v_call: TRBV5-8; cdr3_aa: CASSLAPTSDEQYF; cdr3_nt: TGTGCCAGCAGCTTGGCTCCGACAAGCGACGAGCAGTACTTC
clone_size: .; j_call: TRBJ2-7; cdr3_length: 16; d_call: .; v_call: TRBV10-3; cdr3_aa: CAISDPSIDRGYEQYF; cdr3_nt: TGTGCCATCAGTGACCCGTCAATAGATAGAGGCTACGAGCAGTACTTC
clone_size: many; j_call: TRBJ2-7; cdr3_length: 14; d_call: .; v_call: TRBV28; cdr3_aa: CASSFDRRTYEQYF; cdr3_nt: TGTGCCAGCAGTTTTGACCGCAGAACCTACGAGCAGTACTTC
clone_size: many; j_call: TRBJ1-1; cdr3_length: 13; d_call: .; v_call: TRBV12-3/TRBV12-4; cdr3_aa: CASSLETVTEAFF; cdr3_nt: TGTGCCAGCAGTTTAGAGACAGTAACTGAAGCTTTCTTT
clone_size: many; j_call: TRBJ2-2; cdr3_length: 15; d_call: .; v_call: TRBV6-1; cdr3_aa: CASTVGFRYTGELFF; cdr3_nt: TGTGCCAGCACTGTGGGCTTTAGATATACCGGGGAGCTGTTTTTT
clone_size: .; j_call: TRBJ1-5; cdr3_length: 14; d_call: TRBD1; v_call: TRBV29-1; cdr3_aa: CSVGMTGGNQPQHF; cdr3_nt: TGCAGCGTAGGGATGACAGGGGGTAATCAGCCCCAGCATTTT
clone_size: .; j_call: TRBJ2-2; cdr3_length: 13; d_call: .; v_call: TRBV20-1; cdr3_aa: CSARGAVTGELFF; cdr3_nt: TGCAGTGCTAGAGGAGCGGTCACCGGGGAGCTGTTTTTT
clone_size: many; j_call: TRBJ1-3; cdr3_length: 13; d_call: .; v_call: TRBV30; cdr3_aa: CALNRDSGNTIYF; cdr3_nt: TGTGCCTTGAACAGGGACTCTGGAAACACCATATATTTT
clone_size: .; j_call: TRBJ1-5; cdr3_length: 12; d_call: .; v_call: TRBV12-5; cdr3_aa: CASGRYNQPQHF; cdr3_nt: TGTGCTAGCGGCAGGTACAATCAGCCCCAGCATTTT